This is a list of T cell receptor beta chains from one sample in a study of blood T cells in healthy people across ages. MiXCR, applied by TCRdb to the 5' RACE reads, yields one record per CDR3 protein. Of around 1,900,000 distinct CDR3 sequences in the sample, around 40% were seen once. Input material: blood. Every receptor here comes from a human donor in good health. The CDR3 runs from the conserved cysteine through the conserved F or W. The D gene is left open where the match is weak. Clone size is given for some rows only: seen once, a few or many times, or a class if the clone is expanded.

d_call: TRBD1; j_call: TRBJ1-5; clone_size: few; v_call: TRBV27; cdr3_nt: TGTGCCAGCAGTCTCCGTGGACAGGGGGCTCATCAGCCCCAGCATTTT; cdr3_aa: CASSLRGQGAHQPQHF
d_call: -; j_call: TRBJ1-2; clone_size: few; v_call: TRBV27; cdr3_nt: TGTGCCAGCAGTTCCTCAGGGGTAGATGGCTACACCTTC; cdr3_aa: CASSSSGVDGYTF
d_call: -; j_call: TRBJ1-1; clone_size: -; v_call: TRBV20-1; cdr3_nt: TGCAGTGCTAGAGAAGGTTACCGAAGGTACGAAGCTTTCTTT; cdr3_aa: CSAREGYRRYEAFF
d_call: -; j_call: TRBJ2-7; clone_size: few; v_call: TRBV5-4; cdr3_nt: TGTGCCAGCAGCTTGGGCAGTCAGCACGAGCAGTACTTC; cdr3_aa: CASSLGSQHEQYF
d_call: -; j_call: TRBJ2-7; clone_size: -; v_call: TRBV4-1; cdr3_nt: TGCGCCAGCAGCCCTACACTAGGTATTGGGTACGAGCAGTACTTC; cdr3_aa: CASSPTLGIGYEQYF
d_call: -; j_call: TRBJ2-3; clone_size: -; v_call: TRBV7-9; cdr3_nt: TGTGCCAGTCGGGGGTCAGATACGCAGTATTTT; cdr3_aa: CASRGSDTQYF
d_call: TRBD1; j_call: TRBJ2-7; clone_size: few; v_call: TRBV5-1; cdr3_nt: TGCGCCAGCAGCTTGGAACCGGGACAGGCCTACGAGCAGTACTTC; cdr3_aa: CASSLEPGQAYEQYF
d_call: -; j_call: TRBJ2-4; clone_size: few; v_call: TRBV5-5; cdr3_nt: TGTGCCAGCAGCTTGGCCATGGCAGGAGCGACCGTAGCCAAAAACATTCAGTACTTC; cdr3_aa: CASSLAMAGATVAKNIQYF
d_call: TRBD1; j_call: TRBJ1-2; clone_size: -; v_call: TRBV24-1; cdr3_nt: TGTGCCACCCGGGGACAGACCCGTGGTGGCTACACCTTC; cdr3_aa: CATRGQTRGGYTF
d_call: -; j_call: TRBJ1-1; clone_size: -; v_call: TRBV29-1; cdr3_nt: TGCAGCGTTGATGGTATGGGGGGCTTTGAAGCTTTCTTT; cdr3_aa: CSVDGMGGFEAFF
d_call: -; j_call: TRBJ2-7; clone_size: -; v_call: TRBV4-3; cdr3_nt: TGCGCCAGCAGCCAAACAGGAGACTCGCACTACGAGCAGTACTTC; cdr3_aa: CASSQTGDSHYEQYF
d_call: -; j_call: TRBJ2-7; clone_size: few; v_call: TRBV7-2; cdr3_nt: TGTGCCAGCAGCCAAGCGGGCTACATCGGGGAGCAGTACTTC; cdr3_aa: CASSQAGYIGEQYF
d_call: -; j_call: TRBJ1-2; clone_size: -; v_call: TRBV7-2; cdr3_nt: TGTGCCAGCAGCTTAGTTCGGAGCATAAACTATGGCTACACCTTC; cdr3_aa: CASSLVRSINYGYTF
d_call: -; j_call: TRBJ1-2; clone_size: -; v_call: TRBV12-3/TRBV12-4; cdr3_nt: TGTGCCAGCAGCAACAGGGAGGGGTATGGCTACACCTTC; cdr3_aa: CASSNREGYGYTF
d_call: -; j_call: TRBJ2-3; clone_size: -; v_call: TRBV2; cdr3_nt: TGTGCCAGCAGTGAAGCGGCGGTCACTAGCACAGATACGCAGTATTTT; cdr3_aa: CASSEAAVTSTDTQYF
d_call: TRBD1; j_call: TRBJ1-4; clone_size: few; v_call: TRBV13; cdr3_nt: TGTGCCAGCAGGGGGACAGATCCTATTAATGAAAAACTGTTTTTT; cdr3_aa: CASRGTDPINEKLFF
d_call: -; j_call: TRBJ1-2; clone_size: -; v_call: TRBV6-6; cdr3_nt: TGTGCCAGCAGTCACCTTCATGTGAGGGGGGATAACTATGGCTACACCTTC; cdr3_aa: CASSHLHVRGDNYGYTF
d_call: -; j_call: TRBJ2-5; clone_size: -; v_call: TRBV6-5; cdr3_nt: TGTGCCAGCAGTTACGTTGGGTCCCCGGGGGAGACCCAGTACTTC; cdr3_aa: CASSYVGSPGETQYF
d_call: -; j_call: TRBJ2-2; clone_size: -; v_call: TRBV5-6; cdr3_nt: TGTGCCAGCAGCTTCGGGTTTACTACGAACACCGGGGAGCTGTTTTTT; cdr3_aa: CASSFGFTTNTGELFF
d_call: -; j_call: TRBJ2-3; clone_size: -; v_call: TRBV6-2/TRBV6-3; cdr3_nt: TGTGCCAGCAGTTACGGGCCCCTCACAGATACGCAGTATTTT; cdr3_aa: CASSYGPLTDTQYF
d_call: -; j_call: TRBJ2-3; clone_size: -; v_call: TRBV20-1; cdr3_nt: TGCAGTGCTAGAGCCGCAGACACAGATACGCAGTATTTT; cdr3_aa: CSARAADTDTQYF
d_call: TRBD2; j_call: TRBJ2-3; clone_size: -; v_call: TRBV13; cdr3_nt: TGTGCCAGCAGCCCGCGGGGGGGCATAGATACGCAGTATTTT; cdr3_aa: CASSPRGGIDTQYF
d_call: TRBD2; j_call: TRBJ2-3; clone_size: few; v_call: TRBV7-2; cdr3_nt: TGTGCCAGCAGCTTAGACCCTAGCGGGGATACGCAGTATTTT; cdr3_aa: CASSLDPSGDTQYF
d_call: TRBD1; j_call: TRBJ2-1; clone_size: once; v_call: TRBV7-2; cdr3_nt: TGTGCCAGCAGCTTAGTCGGGGACAGGGTTAGTGAGCAGTTCTTC; cdr3_aa: CASSLVGDRVSEQFF
d_call: TRBD1; j_call: TRBJ2-1; clone_size: few; v_call: TRBV11-2; cdr3_nt: TGTGCCAGCAGCTCTCTACGGGACAGGGGTTACAATGAGCAGTTCTTC; cdr3_aa: CASSSLRDRGYNEQFF
d_call: -; j_call: TRBJ2-3; clone_size: few; v_call: TRBV11-2; cdr3_nt: TGTGCCAGCAGCTTAGTTGTGGACGTAGGCACAGATACGCAGTATTTT; cdr3_aa: CASSLVVDVGTDTQYF
d_call: -; j_call: TRBJ2-7; clone_size: -; v_call: TRBV7-2; cdr3_nt: TGTGCCAGTAGCCTAGGTGGACAGCCGACCTACGAGCAGTACTTC; cdr3_aa: CASSLGGQPTYEQYF
d_call: -; j_call: TRBJ2-7; clone_size: -; v_call: TRBV7-3; cdr3_nt: TGTGCCAGCAGCTTATATCAGACCTACGAGCAGTACTTC; cdr3_aa: CASSLYQTYEQYF
d_call: TRBD2; j_call: TRBJ2-7; clone_size: -; v_call: TRBV4-1; cdr3_nt: TGCGCCAGCAGTACCGGACTAGACGAGCAGTACTTC; cdr3_aa: CASSTGLDEQYF
d_call: TRBD1; j_call: TRBJ2-1; clone_size: -; v_call: TRBV15; cdr3_nt: TGTGCCACCAGCCGGCGGACAGGGGTTAATGAGCAGTTCTTC; cdr3_aa: CATSRRTGVNEQFF
d_call: TRBD1; j_call: TRBJ1-5; clone_size: -; v_call: TRBV6-6; cdr3_nt: TGTGCCAGCAGTTACTTTAGGACAGGGGAGGGTAATCAGCCCCAGCATTTT; cdr3_aa: CASSYFRTGEGNQPQHF
d_call: -; j_call: TRBJ2-7; clone_size: few; v_call: TRBV28; cdr3_nt: TGTGCCAGCAGTCGGACAGACTTCCCAAAGGAGCAGTACTTC; cdr3_aa: CASSRTDFPKEQYF
d_call: -; j_call: TRBJ2-1; clone_size: -; v_call: TRBV5-1; cdr3_nt: TGCGCCAGCAGCTTGGTTGGCGGTAACTCCTACAATGAGCAGTTCTTC; cdr3_aa: CASSLVGGNSYNEQFF
d_call: -; j_call: TRBJ2-3; clone_size: -; v_call: TRBV29-1; cdr3_nt: TGCAGCGCCGTAGGGGCGGGGGCAGGTCTGGATACGCAGTATTTT; cdr3_aa: CSAVGAGAGLDTQYF
d_call: -; j_call: TRBJ1-6; clone_size: -; v_call: TRBV29-1; cdr3_nt: TGCAGCGCTACACAGGGTCCGGATTCACCCCTCCACTTT; cdr3_aa: CSATQGPDSPLHF
d_call: -; j_call: TRBJ1-6; clone_size: few; v_call: TRBV7-9; cdr3_nt: TGTGCCAGCAGCTTAGAGGTCTGGGGTTCACCCCTCCACTTT; cdr3_aa: CASSLEVWGSPLHF
d_call: -; j_call: TRBJ2-7; clone_size: -; v_call: TRBV7-2; cdr3_nt: TGTGCCAGCAGCTCCCGCTCCGGGGGCGGGTACGAGCAGTACTTC; cdr3_aa: CASSSRSGGGYEQYF
d_call: -; j_call: TRBJ1-5; clone_size: few; v_call: TRBV6-6; cdr3_nt: TGTGCCAGCAGAACGGGGGGGGGCCTAAGAAATCAGCCCCAGCATTTT; cdr3_aa: CASRTGGGLRNQPQHF
d_call: -; j_call: TRBJ2-1; clone_size: -; v_call: TRBV7-8; cdr3_nt: TGTGCCAGCAGCTTACGCGTTGGCCTAGCAGTCTCCTACAATGAGCAGTTCTTC; cdr3_aa: CASSLRVGLAVSYNEQFF
d_call: TRBD1; j_call: TRBJ2-5; clone_size: few; v_call: TRBV12-3/TRBV12-4; cdr3_nt: TGTGCCAGCAGTCCATCGGGACAGGGAAGCTGGGAGACCCAGTACTTC; cdr3_aa: CASSPSGQGSWETQYF